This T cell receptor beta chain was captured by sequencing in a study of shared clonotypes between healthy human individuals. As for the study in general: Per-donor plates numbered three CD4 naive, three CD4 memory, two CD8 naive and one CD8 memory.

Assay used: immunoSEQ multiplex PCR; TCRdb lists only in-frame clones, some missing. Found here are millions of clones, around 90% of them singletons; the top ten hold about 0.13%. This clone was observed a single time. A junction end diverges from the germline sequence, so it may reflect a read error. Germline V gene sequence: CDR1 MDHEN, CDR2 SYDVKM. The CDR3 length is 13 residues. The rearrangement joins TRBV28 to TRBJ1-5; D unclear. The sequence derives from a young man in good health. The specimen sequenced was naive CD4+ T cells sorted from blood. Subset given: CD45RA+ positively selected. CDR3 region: CANSLPGYQPQHF. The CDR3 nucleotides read TGTGCCAACAGTTTACCGGGGTATCAGCCCCAGCATTTT.